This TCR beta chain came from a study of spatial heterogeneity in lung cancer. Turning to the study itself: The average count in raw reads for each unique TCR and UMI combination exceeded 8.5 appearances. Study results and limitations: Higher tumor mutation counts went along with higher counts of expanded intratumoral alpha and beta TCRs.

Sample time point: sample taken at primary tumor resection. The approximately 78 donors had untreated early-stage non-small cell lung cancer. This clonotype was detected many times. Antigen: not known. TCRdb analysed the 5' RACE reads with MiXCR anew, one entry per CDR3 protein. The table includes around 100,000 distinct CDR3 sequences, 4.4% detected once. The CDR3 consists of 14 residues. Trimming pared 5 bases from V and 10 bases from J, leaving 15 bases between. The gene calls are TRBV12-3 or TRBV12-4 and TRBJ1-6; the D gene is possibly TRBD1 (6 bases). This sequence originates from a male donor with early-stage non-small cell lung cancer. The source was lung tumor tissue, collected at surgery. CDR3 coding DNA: TGTGCCAGCAGTCCTCAGGGGTCAGCCTCACCCCTCCACTTT. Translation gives CASSPQGSASPLHF.